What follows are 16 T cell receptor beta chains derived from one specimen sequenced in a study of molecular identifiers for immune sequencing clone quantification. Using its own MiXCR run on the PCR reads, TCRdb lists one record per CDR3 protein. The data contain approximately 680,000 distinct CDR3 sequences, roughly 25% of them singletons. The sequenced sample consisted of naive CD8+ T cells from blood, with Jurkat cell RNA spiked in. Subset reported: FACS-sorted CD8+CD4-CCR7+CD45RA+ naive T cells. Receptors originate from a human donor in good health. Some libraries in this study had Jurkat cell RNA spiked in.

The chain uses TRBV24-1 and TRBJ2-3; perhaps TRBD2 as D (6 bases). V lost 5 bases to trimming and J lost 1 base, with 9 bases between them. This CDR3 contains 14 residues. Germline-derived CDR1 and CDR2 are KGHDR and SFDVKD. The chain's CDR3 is CATSGGVGTDTQYF. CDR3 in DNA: TGTGCCACCAGTGGGGGGGTCGGCACAGATACGCAGTATTTT.

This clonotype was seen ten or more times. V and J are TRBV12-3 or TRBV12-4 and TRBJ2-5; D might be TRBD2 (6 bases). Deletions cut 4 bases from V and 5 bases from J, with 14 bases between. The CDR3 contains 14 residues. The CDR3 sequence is CASSSGLANETQYF. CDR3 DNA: TGTGCCAGCAGTTCTGGCCTAGCGAACGAGACCCAGTACTTC.

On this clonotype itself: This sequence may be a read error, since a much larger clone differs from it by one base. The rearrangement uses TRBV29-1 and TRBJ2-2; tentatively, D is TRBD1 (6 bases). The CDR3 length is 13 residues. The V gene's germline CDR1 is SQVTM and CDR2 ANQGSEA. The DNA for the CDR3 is TGCAGCATTTGGACAGTGAACACCGGGGTGCTGTTTTTT. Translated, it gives CSIWTVNTGVLFF.

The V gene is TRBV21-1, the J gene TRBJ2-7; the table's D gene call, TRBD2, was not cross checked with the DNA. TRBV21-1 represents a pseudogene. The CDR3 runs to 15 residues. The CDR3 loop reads CASSSRTVPDLRWYF. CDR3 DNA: TGTGCCAGCAGCAGCAGGACGGTACCGGACTTACGGTGGTACTTC.

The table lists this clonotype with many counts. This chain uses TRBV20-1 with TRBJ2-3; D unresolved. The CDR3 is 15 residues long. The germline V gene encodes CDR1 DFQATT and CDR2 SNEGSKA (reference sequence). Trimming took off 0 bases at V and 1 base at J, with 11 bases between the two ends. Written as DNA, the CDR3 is TGCAGTGCTAGAGATCGCCGAATCGGCACAGATACGCAGTATTTT. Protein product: CSARDRRIGTDTQYF.

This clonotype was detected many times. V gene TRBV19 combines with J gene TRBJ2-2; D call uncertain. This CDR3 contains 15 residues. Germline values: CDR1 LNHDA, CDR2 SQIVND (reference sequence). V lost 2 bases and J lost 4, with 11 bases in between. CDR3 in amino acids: CASSISSGGTGELFF. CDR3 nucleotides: TGTGCCAGTAGTATATCGTCAGGTGGCACCGGGGAGCTGTTTTTT.

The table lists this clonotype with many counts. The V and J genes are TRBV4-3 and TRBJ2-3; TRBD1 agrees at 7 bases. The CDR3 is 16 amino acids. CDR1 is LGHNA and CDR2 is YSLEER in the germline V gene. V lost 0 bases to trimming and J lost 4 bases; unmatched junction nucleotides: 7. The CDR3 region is CASSQDPQGVADTQYF. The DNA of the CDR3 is TGCGCCAGCAGCCAAGATCCCCAGGGGGTGGCAGATACGCAGTATTTT.

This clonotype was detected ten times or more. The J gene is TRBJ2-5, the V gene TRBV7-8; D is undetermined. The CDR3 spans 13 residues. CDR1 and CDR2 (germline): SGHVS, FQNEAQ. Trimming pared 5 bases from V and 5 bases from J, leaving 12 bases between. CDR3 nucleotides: TGTGCCAGCAGCCACCCACCCGCGGAGACCCAGTACTTC. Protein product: CASSHPPAETQYF.

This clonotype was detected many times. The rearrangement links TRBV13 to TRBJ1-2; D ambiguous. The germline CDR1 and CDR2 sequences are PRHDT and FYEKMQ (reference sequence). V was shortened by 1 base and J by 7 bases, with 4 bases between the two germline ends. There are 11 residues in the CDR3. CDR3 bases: TGTGCCAGCAGCTTAGATCGTGGCTACACCTTC. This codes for CASSLDRGYTF.

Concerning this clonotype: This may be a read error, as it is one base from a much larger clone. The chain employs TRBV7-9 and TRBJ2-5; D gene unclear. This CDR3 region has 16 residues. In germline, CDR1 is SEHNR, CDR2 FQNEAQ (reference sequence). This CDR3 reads CTSSWIGSHTQETQYF. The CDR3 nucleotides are TGTACCAGCAGCTGGATAGGGTCCCATACACAAGAGACCCAGTACTTC.

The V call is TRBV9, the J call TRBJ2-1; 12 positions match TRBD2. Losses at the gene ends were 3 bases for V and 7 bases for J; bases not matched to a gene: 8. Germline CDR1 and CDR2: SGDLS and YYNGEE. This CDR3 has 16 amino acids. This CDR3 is CASSALAGGPVNEQFF. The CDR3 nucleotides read TGTGCCAGCAGCGCCCTAGCGGGAGGGCCTGTAAATGAGCAGTTCTTC.

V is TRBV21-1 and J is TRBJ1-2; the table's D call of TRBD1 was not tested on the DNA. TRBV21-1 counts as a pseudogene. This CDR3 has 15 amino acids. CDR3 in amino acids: CASSKSTGGATGYTF. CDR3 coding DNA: TGTGCCAGCAGCAAATCGACAGGGGGCGCGACTGGCTACACCTTC.

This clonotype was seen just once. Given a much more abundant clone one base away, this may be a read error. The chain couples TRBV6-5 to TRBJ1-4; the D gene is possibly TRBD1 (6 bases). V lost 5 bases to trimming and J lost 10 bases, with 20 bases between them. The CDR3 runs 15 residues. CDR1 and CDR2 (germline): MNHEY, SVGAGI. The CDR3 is CASSATGTSTVKLFF. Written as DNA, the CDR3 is TGTGCCAGCAGTGCTACCGGGACATCAACTGTAAAACTGTTTTTT.

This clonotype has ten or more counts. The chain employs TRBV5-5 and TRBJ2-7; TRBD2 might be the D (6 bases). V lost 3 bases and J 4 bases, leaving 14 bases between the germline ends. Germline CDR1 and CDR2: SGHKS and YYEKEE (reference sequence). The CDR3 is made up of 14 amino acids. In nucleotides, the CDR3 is TGTGCCAGCAGCTACCGGGACTTACCTTACGAGCAGTACTTC. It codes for CASSYRDLPYEQYF. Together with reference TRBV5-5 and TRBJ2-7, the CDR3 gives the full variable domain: DAGVTQSPTHLIKTRGQQVTLRCSPISGHKSVSWYQQVLGQGPQFIFQYYEKEERGRGNFPDRFSARQFPNYSSELNVNALLLGDSALYLCASSYRDLPYEQYFGPGTRLTVT.

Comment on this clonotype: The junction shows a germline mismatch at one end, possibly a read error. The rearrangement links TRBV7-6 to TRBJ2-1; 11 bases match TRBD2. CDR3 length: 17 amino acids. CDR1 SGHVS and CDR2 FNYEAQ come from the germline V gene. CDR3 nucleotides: TGTGCCAGCAGCCCCTCAATCACTAGCGGGGGTTACAATGAGCAGATCTTC. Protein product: CASSPSITSGGYNEQIF.

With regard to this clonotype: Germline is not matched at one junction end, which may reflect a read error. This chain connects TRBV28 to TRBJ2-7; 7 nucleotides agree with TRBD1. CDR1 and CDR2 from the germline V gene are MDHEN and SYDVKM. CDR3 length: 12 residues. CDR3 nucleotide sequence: TGTGCCAGCCTGGGACAGACCTACGAGCGGTACTTC. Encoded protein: CASLGQTYERYF.